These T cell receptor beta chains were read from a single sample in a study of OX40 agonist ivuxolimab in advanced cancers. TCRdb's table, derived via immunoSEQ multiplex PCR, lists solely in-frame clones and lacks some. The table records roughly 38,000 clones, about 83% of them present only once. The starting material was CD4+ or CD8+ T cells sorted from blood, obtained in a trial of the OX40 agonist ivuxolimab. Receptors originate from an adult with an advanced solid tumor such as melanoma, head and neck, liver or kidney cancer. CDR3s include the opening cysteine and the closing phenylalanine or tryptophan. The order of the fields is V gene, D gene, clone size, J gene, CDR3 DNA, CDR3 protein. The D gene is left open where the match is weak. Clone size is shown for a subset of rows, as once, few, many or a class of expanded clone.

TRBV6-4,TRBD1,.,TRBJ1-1,TGTGCCAGCAGTGGGACGTTAGGGGGCTACACTGAAGCTTTCTTT,CASSGTLGGYTEAFF
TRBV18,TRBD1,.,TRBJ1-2,TGTGCCAGCTCACCCTCCGACAGGGCTGGCTACACCTTC,CASSPSDRAGYTF
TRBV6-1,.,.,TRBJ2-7,TGTGCCAGCAGTGTTGTCCGGGACGGTTCCTACGAGCAGTACTTC,CASSVVRDGSYEQYF
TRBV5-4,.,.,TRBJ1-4,TGTGCCAGCAGCGTGGGACAAAATGAAAAACTGTTTTTT,CASSVGQNEKLFF
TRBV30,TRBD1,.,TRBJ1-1,TGTGCCTGGAGGGGACAGGGGAGAACTGAAGCTTTCTTT,CAWRGQGRTEAFF
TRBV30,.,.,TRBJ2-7,TGTGCTTATCGAGCGAGCCAGTATACCTCCTACGAGCAGTACTTC,CAYRASQYTSYEQYF
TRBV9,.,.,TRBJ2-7,TGTGCCAGCAGCTTGTCGGGCACCTACGAGCAGTACTTC,CASSLSGTYEQYF
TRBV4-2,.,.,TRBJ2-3,TGTGCCAGCAGCGGGGGTGTGGTAGATACGCAGTATTTT,CASSGGVVDTQYF
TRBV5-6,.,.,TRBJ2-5,TGTGCCAGCAGCTTGGTTGGGGGCGGAGAAGAGACCCAGTACTTC,CASSLVGGGEETQYF
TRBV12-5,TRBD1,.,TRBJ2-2,TGTGCTAGTGGTTTGGTACTTGACAGGGCCATCGGGGAGCTGTTTTTT,CASGLVLDRAIGELFF
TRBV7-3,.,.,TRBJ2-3,TGTGCCAGCAGCCCCCAACCGGCTAGCGCGAGCACAGATACGCAGTATTTT,CASSPQPASASTDTQYF
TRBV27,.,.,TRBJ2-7,TGTGCCAGCAGTTTTGGAGGAGGCGAGCAGTACTTC,CASSFGGGEQYF
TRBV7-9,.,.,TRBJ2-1,TGTGCCAGCAGCTTAACAGGCAACACCGGGAATGAGCAGTTCTTC,CASSLTGNTGNEQFF
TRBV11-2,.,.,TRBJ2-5,TGTGCCAGCAGCTACCGGCCGACACAGGGGGAGGGGGAGACCCAGTACTTC,CASSYRPTQGEGETQYF
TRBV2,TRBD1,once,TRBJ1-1,TGTGCCAGCACAGGGGGCGGAAAGGCTGAAGCTTTCTTT,CASTGGGKAEAFF
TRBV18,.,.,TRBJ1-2,TGTGCCAGCTCACTCGGACAGACACCCGGGGATGGCTACACCTTC,CASSLGQTPGDGYTF
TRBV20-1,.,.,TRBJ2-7,TGCAGTGCTAGACAGGGCTACGAGCAGTACTTC,CSARQGYEQYF
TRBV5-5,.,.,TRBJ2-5,TGTGCCAGCAGCTTCAGATCTGCAGAGGCCCAGTACTTC,CASSFRSAEAQYF
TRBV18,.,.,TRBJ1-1,TGTGCCAGCTCACCAGGGATTACTGAAGCTTTCTTT,CASSPGITEAFF
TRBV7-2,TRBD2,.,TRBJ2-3,TGTGCCAGCAGCCCGACAGCGGGGGGGCCCACAGATACGCAGTATTTT,CASSPTAGGPTDTQYF
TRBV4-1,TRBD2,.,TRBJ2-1,TGCGCCAGCAGCCAAGGGGGGAGGGGAAATTACAATGAGCAGTTCTTC,CASSQGGRGNYNEQFF
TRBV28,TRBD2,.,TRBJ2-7,TGTGCCAGCAGTCCCGCAGCCAAGCGGGGGGCCGAGCAGTACTTC,CASSPAAKRGAEQYF
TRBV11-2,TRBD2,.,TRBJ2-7,TGTGCCAGCAGCTTCCAGACTGGGGGTGGGTCTAGCGGGAAGTACGAGCAGTACTTC,CASSFQTGGGSSGKYEQYF
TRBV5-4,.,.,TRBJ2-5,TGTGCCAGCAGCCGCGGCGGGGTCCAAGAGACCCAGTACTTC,CASSRGGVQETQYF
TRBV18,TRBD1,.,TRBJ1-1,TGTGCCAGCTCCCCTGTGGACAGGGGGACTACTGAAGCTTTCTTT,CASSPVDRGTTEAFF
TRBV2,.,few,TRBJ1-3,TGTGCCAGCAGTGAACCCAGGGGCTCTGGAAACACCATATATTTT,CASSEPRGSGNTIYF
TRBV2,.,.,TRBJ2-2,TGTGCCAGCAGTGCGACAGGATTCGGGGAGCTGTTTTTT,CASSATGFGELFF
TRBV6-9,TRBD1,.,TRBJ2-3,TGTGCCAGCAGTAAACCGGACAGGGGAGCGGATACGCAGTATTTT,CASSKPDRGADTQYF